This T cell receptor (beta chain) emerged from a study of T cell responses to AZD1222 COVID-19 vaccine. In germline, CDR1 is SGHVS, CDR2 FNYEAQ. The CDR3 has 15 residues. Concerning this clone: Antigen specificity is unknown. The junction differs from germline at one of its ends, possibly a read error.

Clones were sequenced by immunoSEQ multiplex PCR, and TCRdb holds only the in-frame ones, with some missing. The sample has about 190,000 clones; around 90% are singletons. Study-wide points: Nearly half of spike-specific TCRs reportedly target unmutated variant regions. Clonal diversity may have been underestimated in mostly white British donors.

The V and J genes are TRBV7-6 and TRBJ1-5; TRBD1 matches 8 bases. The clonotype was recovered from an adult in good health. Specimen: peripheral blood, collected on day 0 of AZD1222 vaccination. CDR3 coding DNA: TGTGCCAGCAGCCAAAGGACAGGGAGCAGTCAGCCCCAGCATTTT. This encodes CASSQRTGSSQPQHF.